This TCR beta chain emerged from a study of PD-1 blockade in classical Hodgkin lymphoma. Study conclusions and caveats: No one has yet defined what causes the repertoire differences, which may be disease activity or prior therapy. Compared with baseline, CD4+ but not CD8+ TCR diversity had risen significantly by C4D1.

Every single patient, without exception, relapsed after autologous stem cell transplantation, and brentuximab vedotin exposure varied. Regarding this clone: Its antigen is undetermined.

TCRdb's table, derived via immunoSEQ multiplex PCR, lists solely in-frame clones and lacks some. The table includes tens of thousands of clones, 90% detected once. The receptor was isolated from a human donor with classical Hodgkin lymphoma. The sequenced sample was peripheral blood mononuclear cells (PBMCs), obtained at baseline.

CDR3 DNA sequence: TGTGCCAGCTGGGCGGGGGGGTACACAGATACGCAGTATTTT. Translated, it gives CASWAGGYTDTQYF. The J gene is TRBJ2-3, the V gene TRBV7-2, with TRBD2 matching over 9 bases. The CDR3 is 14 amino acids. From germline, CDR1 is SGHTA and CDR2 FQGNSA. With 8 bases clipped from V and 2 bases from J, the junction kept 5 bases outside the gene matches.